Shown below are 22 T cell receptor beta chains from a single sample sequenced in a study of post-analysis software for immune sequencing data. TCR beta libraries were prepared from cDNA with unique molecular identifiers. A single record per CDR3 protein comes from TCRdb applying MiXCR to the PCR reads. The sample records some 240,000 distinct CDR3 sequences, 36% being singletons. Broader study findings: Among 5 or 6 TRBV segments more frequent in patients than controls were TRBV5-6, TRBV5-1 and TRBV20-1.

Their recognized antigens are unknown. Source material: blood. These receptors were obtained from a girl aged 5 to 17 with multiple sclerosis.

This clonotype was counted at least ten times. This chain connects TRBV5-1 to TRBJ2-3; D remains unclear. V dropped 0 bases and J dropped 6 bases, with 5 bases sitting between them. Germline V gene data show CDR1 as SGHRS and CDR2 as YFSETQ. The CDR3 is 12 amino acids. The CDR3 DNA is TGCGCCAGCAGCTTGGTTGCGGATACGCAGTATTTT. Translated, it gives CASSLVADTQYF.

This clonotype was detected a few times. The genes are TRBV18 and TRBJ2-3, with 16 bases that match TRBD2. J lost 0 bases, V lost 3 bases, and 3 bases had no gene match. Germline lookup yields CDR1 KGHSH and CDR2 LQKENI. This CDR3 is built from 18 residues. The DNA of the CDR3 is TGTGCCAGCTCACCCCCGGGACTAGCGGGGGGGAGCACAGATACGCAGTATTTT. Translated, it gives CASSPPGLAGGSTDTQYF.

CDR3 coding DNA: TGTGCCAGCAGTGATTTGGGACTAGCGGGATTATACGAGCAGTACTTC. The encoded protein is CASSDLGLAGLYEQYF. The rearrangement links TRBV2 to TRBJ2-4, with TRBD2 matching over 13 bases. The DNA end lines up better with TRBJ2-7; the J call may be wrong. The CDR3 length is 16 residues. Germline V lookup: CDR1 SNHLY, CDR2 FYNNEI.

This clonotype was detected once. The V call is TRBV20-1, the J call TRBJ2-1, with D perhaps being TRBD1 or TRBD2 (5 bases each). CDR3 length equals 13 residues. Trimming stripped 3 bases from V and 13 bases from J, with 19 bases between. Germline CDR1 reads DFQATT; CDR2 reads SNEGSKA (reference sequence). The CDR3 reads CSASGGGFETQFF. The CDR3 DNA is TGCAGTGCTAGTGGTGGGGGTTTTGAGACCCAGTTCTTC.

The sample holds many counts of this clonotype. CDR3 sequence: CASSQGHSSNQPQHF. The CDR3 region has the DNA TGCGCCAGCAGCCAGGGACATTCTAGCAATCAGCCCCAGCATTTT. The chain recombines TRBV4-1 with TRBJ1-5; tentative D call: TRBD1 (6 bases). Germline V CDR1 and CDR2: MGHRA, YSYEKL. V was pared by 3 bases and J by 0 bases, with 9 bases between. The CDR3 runs 15 residues.

V is TRBV10-3 and J is TRBJ1-1; D is unresolved. The germline V gene has CDR1 ENHRY and CDR2 SYGVKD. V shed 6 bases and J shed 0 bases, with 11 bases lying between them. The CDR3 sequence is 14 residues long. The CDR3 sequence is CAIRRAEMNTEAFF. CDR3 sequence (DNA): TGTGCCATCAGGAGGGCGGAAATGAACACTGAAGCTTTCTTT.

The rearrangement links TRBV3-1 to TRBJ2-1; D gene unclear. The J call may be incorrect, as the DNA end agrees better with TRBJ2-7. Germline V lookup: CDR1 LGHDT, CDR2 YNNKEL (reference sequence). The CDR3 sequence is 16 residues long. The chain's CDR3 is CASSQDFRSTYNEQYF. CDR3 nucleotide sequence: TGTGCCAGCAGCCAAGATTTCCGAAGCACCTACAATGAGCAGTACTTC.

This clonotype was observed a handful of times. This chain joins TRBV6-1 and TRBJ2-1; tentatively, D is TRBD2 (5 bases). The last part of the DNA fits TRBJ2-7 better; the J call may be wrong. This CDR3 region has 16 residues. Germline V lookup: CDR1 MNHNS, CDR2 SASEGT. The CDR3 reads CASSESPRRQNNEQYF. CDR3 bases: TGTGCCAGCAGTGAATCGCCGAGGAGGCAGAACAATGAGCAGTACTTC.

This clonotype was detected only a few times. The chain uses TRBV3-1 and TRBJ1-1, with a tentative D call TRBD1 (6 bases). This CDR3 region has 13 residues. The V end was cut by 2 bases, the J end by 4 bases, with 8 bases between. The germline gives CDR1 LGHDT, CDR2 YNNKEL (reference sequence). CDR3 sequence reads: CASSQKGGTEAFF. CDR3 in DNA: TGTGCCAGCAGCCAAAAGGGGGGCACTGAAGCTTTCTTT.

This clonotype occurred many times. CDR3 sequence (DNA): TGTGCCAGCAGCCCCGGGACTAGCCCCGAGGAAGAGACCCAGTACTTC. Encoded protein: CASSPGTSPEEETQYF. This chain connects TRBV7-9 to TRBJ2-5; 9 bases are a match to TRBD2. CDR1 is SEHNR, CDR2 FQNEAQ, per germline (reference sequence). The ends lost 5 bases at V and 3 bases at J; junction bases unmatched: 10. This CDR3 is built from 16 residues.

In the case of this clonotype: Possible read error: a much larger clone is one base away. The V gene is TRBV7-3, the J gene TRBJ2-5; 10 bases are shared with TRBD2. Germline V gene sequence: CDR1 SGHTA, CDR2 FQGTGA. V gave up 5 bases and J gave up 11 bases; unmatched junction bases: 14. CDR3 size: 15 residues. In DNA form, the CDR3 reads TGTGCCAGCAGCCCCCTCCTAGCGGGAGTCGGTGAGCAGTACTTC. Its protein is CASSPLLAGVGEQYF.

This clonotype was picked up many times. This chain uses TRBV4-1 with TRBJ1-2; TRBD1 agrees at 9 bases. This CDR3 is built from 14 residues. Germline CDR1 and CDR2: MGHRA and YSYEKL. Trimming at V came to 6 bases and at J to 5 bases, leaving 7 bases not matched to a gene. The CDR3 region is CASRAGTGIYGYTF. CDR3 nucleotides: TGCGCCAGCAGGGCCGGGACAGGGATATATGGCTACACCTTC.

In its sample, this clonotype was seen once. An end of the junction differs from the germline gene, which may be a read error. The chain employs TRBV14 and TRBJ2-1, with TRBD2 as a possible D gene (6 bases). The CDR3 length is 14 residues. In germline, CDR1 is SGHDN, CDR2 FVKESK. The CDR3 DNA is TGTGCCAGCAACCAACCGCAGGGCGGGAACGAGCAGTTCTTC. Amino acid sequence: CASNQPQGGNEQFF.

This clonotype has a handful of counts. The chain joins TRBV20-1 to TRBJ2-2; TRBD1 agrees at 9 bases. The germline gives CDR1 DFQATT, CDR2 SNEGSKA (reference sequence). This CDR3 is 16 amino acids long. V lost 0 bases to trimming and J lost 4 bases; unmatched junction nucleotides: 6. The CDR3: CSARDTDRGFTGELFF. The CDR3 region has the DNA TGCAGTGCTAGAGACACAGACAGGGGGTTCACCGGGGAGCTGTTTTTT.

Regarding this clonotype: A read error may be the cause here, since a much bigger clone is one base away. The chain joins TRBV20-1 to TRBJ1-1; no reliable D call. CDR3 length: 15 residues. The germline V gene encodes CDR1 DFQATT and CDR2 SNEGSKA (reference sequence). The CDR3 nucleotides are TGCAGTGCTAGAGATCCCCGGTTGGGGAACATTGAAGCTTTCTTT. It encodes CSARDPRLGNIEAFF.

V usage is TRBV3-1 and J usage is TRBJ1-4; tentatively, D is TRBD1 (5 bases). Trimming took off 0 bases at V and 6 bases at J, with 8 bases between the two ends. Germline assignment: CDR1 LGHDT and CDR2 YNNKEL (reference sequence). The CDR3 contains 14 residues. The CDR3 protein is CASSQDGGYEKLFF. The CDR3 DNA is TGTGCCAGCAGCCAAGATGGGGGATATGAAAAACTGTTTTTT. Complete variable domain (other parts from reference TRBV3-1 and TRBJ1-4): DTAVSQTPKYLVTQMGNDKSIKCEQNLGHDTMYWYKQDSKKFLKIMFSYNNKELIINETVPNRFSPKSPDKAHLNLHINSLELGDSAVYFCASSQDGGYEKLFFGSGTQLSVL.

This clonotype was detected a few times. The chain recombines TRBV6-1 with TRBJ2-3; tentatively, D is TRBD1 or TRBD2 (6 bases each). Trimming pared 4 bases from V and 1 base from J, leaving 12 bases between. CDR3 length: 15 amino acids. Germline V lookup: CDR1 MNHNS, CDR2 SASEGT. The CDR3 DNA is TGTGCCAGCAGTGTGAGGGGGGCGGGCACAGATACGCAGTATTTT. Amino acid sequence: CASSVRGAGTDTQYF.

Worth noting for this clonotype: One end of the junction is discordant with germline, which a read error may explain. The V gene is TRBV2, the J gene TRBJ1-5, with no clear D. Germline assignment: CDR1 SNHLY and CDR2 FYNNEI. The CDR3 covers 11 residues. The DNA for the CDR3 is TGTGTCAGCAGTGTAGGGCAGCCCCAGCATTTT. Encoded protein: CVSSVGQPQHF.

The genes are TRBV24-1 and TRBJ2-2; D call uncertain. The CDR3 totals 14 residues. V was pared by 0 bases and J by 3 bases, with 4 bases between. Germline V gives CDR1 KGHDR, CDR2 SFDVKD. The CDR3 sequence is CATSDLGYTGELFF. CDR3 nucleotide sequence: TGTGCCACCAGTGATTTGGGGTACACCGGGGAGCTGTTTTTT.

This clonotype appeared a single time. Germline is not matched at one junction end, which may reflect a read error. The genes are TRBV7-6 and TRBJ2-1, with D perhaps TRBD2 (6 bases). The CDR3 has 15 amino acids. Germline-derived CDR1 and CDR2 are SGHVS and FNYEAQ. Written as DNA, the CDR3 is TGTGTCAGCAGTTTAGGAGGGTCAGTATACAATGAGCAGTTCTTC. Protein sequence: CVSSLGGSVYNEQFF.

V and J are TRBV6-6 and TRBJ1-1, with 8 bases fitting TRBD1. The trim removed 0 bases at V and 5 bases at J, leaving 5 bases unmatched. The CDR3 loop spans 15 amino acids. Germline CDR1 is MNHNY and CDR2 is SVGAGI (reference sequence). The CDR3 spells CASSYSLTGGTEAFF. The CDR3 region has the DNA TGTGCCAGCAGTTACTCCCTTACAGGGGGAACTGAAGCTTTCTTT.

This chain connects TRBV5-1 to TRBJ2-2, with D tentatively TRBD1 (5 bases). Trimming removed 2 bases at V and 7 bases at J, with 12 bases between. Germline V gene data show CDR1 as SGHRS and CDR2 as YFSETQ. The CDR3 runs to 14 residues. CDR3 nucleotide sequence: TGCGCCAGCAGCTTAATAGGGGATGGCGGGGAGCTGTTTTTT. Translated: CASSLIGDGGELFF.